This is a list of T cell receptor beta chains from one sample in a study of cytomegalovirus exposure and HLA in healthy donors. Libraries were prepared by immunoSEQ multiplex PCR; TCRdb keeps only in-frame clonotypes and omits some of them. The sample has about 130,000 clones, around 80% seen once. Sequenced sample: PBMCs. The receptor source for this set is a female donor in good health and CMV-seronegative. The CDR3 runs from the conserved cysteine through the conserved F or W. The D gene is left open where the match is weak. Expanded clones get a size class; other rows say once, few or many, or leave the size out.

cdr3_nt: TGCGCCAGCAGCTTGGGACTAGCGGTCCAAGAGACCCAGTACTTC
cdr3_aa: CASSLGLAVQETQYF
d_call: TRBD2
clone_size: -
v_call: TRBV5-1
j_call: TRBJ2-5

cdr3_nt: TGTGCCAGCAGCCCGGGTCTCACGCCGGGCACAGATACGCAGTATTTT
cdr3_aa: CASSPGLTPGTDTQYF
d_call: -
clone_size: once
v_call: TRBV7-8
j_call: TRBJ2-3

cdr3_nt: TGTGCCAGCTCACCAAGCAGGGCCGGGAGCACTGAAGCTTTCTTT
cdr3_aa: CASSPSRAGSTEAFF
d_call: -
clone_size: -
v_call: TRBV18
j_call: TRBJ1-1

cdr3_nt: TGTGCCAGCAGCCACATTAGCGGGAGTTTGAGGAATGAGCAGTTCTTC
cdr3_aa: CASSHISGSLRNEQFF
d_call: TRBD2
clone_size: -
v_call: TRBV7-2
j_call: TRBJ2-1

cdr3_nt: TGTGCCAGCAGTTTATGGGCGGGGTATGAAGCTTTCTTT
cdr3_aa: CASSLWAGYEAFF
d_call: -
clone_size: -
v_call: TRBV28
j_call: TRBJ1-1

cdr3_nt: TGTGCCAGCAGTGAAACGAGGACAACCGGGGAGCTGTTTTTT
cdr3_aa: CASSETRTTGELFF
d_call: -
clone_size: once
v_call: TRBV2
j_call: TRBJ2-2

cdr3_nt: TGTGCCTGGAAAGCGGGAGTGAGAGATACGCAGTATTTT
cdr3_aa: CAWKAGVRDTQYF
d_call: TRBD2
clone_size: -
v_call: TRBV30
j_call: TRBJ2-3

cdr3_nt: TGTGCCTGGGGACGGGGGATCTCCTACGAGCAGTACTTC
cdr3_aa: CAWGRGISYEQYF
d_call: -
clone_size: -
v_call: TRBV30
j_call: TRBJ2-7

cdr3_nt: TGTGCCAGCAGTGAGTCCGGGACAGCCAAAAATGAGCAGTTCTTC
cdr3_aa: CASSESGTAKNEQFF
d_call: TRBD1
clone_size: -
v_call: TRBV2
j_call: TRBJ2-1

cdr3_nt: TGTGCCAGCTCGACAGCGAACACTGAAGCTTTCTTT
cdr3_aa: CASSTANTEAFF
d_call: -
clone_size: once
v_call: TRBV18
j_call: TRBJ1-1

cdr3_nt: TGTGCCAGCTCGCCGGGGGGCGGGACTAACTACGAGCAGTACTTC
cdr3_aa: CASSPGGGTNYEQYF
d_call: -
clone_size: -
v_call: TRBV18
j_call: TRBJ2-7

cdr3_nt: TGTGCCAGCAGTGTACAGGGGGCGCGAGGGGAAAAACTGTTTTTT
cdr3_aa: CASSVQGARGEKLFF
d_call: TRBD1
clone_size: -
v_call: TRBV6-1
j_call: TRBJ1-4

cdr3_nt: TGTGCCAGCAGCTTGCTGAACACCGGGGAGCTGTTTTTT
cdr3_aa: CASSLLNTGELFF
d_call: -
clone_size: -
v_call: TRBV5-6
j_call: TRBJ2-2

cdr3_nt: TGTGCCAGCAGCCCACCGGGACTGAGTAACTATGGCTACACCTTC
cdr3_aa: CASSPPGLSNYGYTF
d_call: -
clone_size: -
v_call: TRBV5-4
j_call: TRBJ1-2

cdr3_nt: TGTGCCAGCAGCCCTGTCCGGGACAGCCCGAACACCGGGGAGCTGTTTTTT
cdr3_aa: CASSPVRDSPNTGELFF
d_call: TRBD1
clone_size: -
v_call: TRBV7-9
j_call: TRBJ2-2

cdr3_nt: TGTGCCAGCTCTAACACCGGGGAGCTGTTTTTT
cdr3_aa: CASSNTGELFF
d_call: -
clone_size: -
v_call: TRBV5-4
j_call: TRBJ2-2

cdr3_nt: TGTGCCAGCTCACTTGGATTAGCGGAGACCCAGTACTTC
cdr3_aa: CASSLGLAETQYF
d_call: -
clone_size: -
v_call: TRBV18
j_call: TRBJ2-5

cdr3_nt: TGTGCCAGCAGCGTAGAGGGGACAGGCGCATCCTACGAGCAGTACTTC
cdr3_aa: CASSVEGTGASYEQYF
d_call: TRBD1
clone_size: -
v_call: TRBV9
j_call: TRBJ2-7

cdr3_nt: TGTGCCAGCACCAAATTACAGGTCGCGAACACCGGGGAGCTGTTTTTT
cdr3_aa: CASTKLQVANTGELFF
d_call: -
clone_size: -
v_call: TRBV11-1
j_call: TRBJ2-2

cdr3_nt: TGTGCCAGCAGATTATCGACAGGGATGGCTGAAGCTTTCTTT
cdr3_aa: CASRLSTGMAEAFF
d_call: TRBD1
clone_size: once
v_call: TRBV7-2
j_call: TRBJ1-1

cdr3_nt: TGTGCCAGTAGTATTCTAAGTAAAGATGAGCAGTTCTTC
cdr3_aa: CASSILSKDEQFF
d_call: -
clone_size: -
v_call: TRBV19
j_call: TRBJ2-1

cdr3_nt: TGTGCCATCAGACAGGGGGAGTGGAACTATGGCTACACCTTC
cdr3_aa: CAIRQGEWNYGYTF
d_call: TRBD1
clone_size: -
v_call: TRBV10-3
j_call: TRBJ1-2

cdr3_nt: TGCGCCAGCAGCGGACCCGGGAAGGCCAACGGGGAGCTGTTTTTT
cdr3_aa: CASSGPGKANGELFF
d_call: -
clone_size: -
v_call: TRBV5-1
j_call: TRBJ2-2

cdr3_nt: TGTGCCAGCAGCTCCTCACGGGCTAGCGGCCCCCGTTGGGTGCAGTACTTC
cdr3_aa: CASSSSRASGPRWVQYF
d_call: TRBD2
clone_size: -
v_call: TRBV7-8
j_call: TRBJ2-7

cdr3_nt: TGTGCCACCCGTAGCGGGGAGACCTACGAGCAGTACTTC
cdr3_aa: CATRSGETYEQYF
d_call: TRBD2
clone_size: -
v_call: TRBV6-6
j_call: TRBJ2-7

cdr3_nt: TGTGCCAGCAGTTACGACAGAAGAATGAACACTGAAGCTTTCTTT
cdr3_aa: CASSYDRRMNTEAFF
d_call: -
clone_size: -
v_call: TRBV6-6
j_call: TRBJ1-1

cdr3_nt: TGTGCCACTACAAAGGGGCTGAACTTATTTGGCAATCAGCCCCAGCATTTT
cdr3_aa: CATTKGLNLFGNQPQHF
d_call: -
clone_size: -
v_call: TRBV19
j_call: TRBJ1-5

cdr3_nt: TGTGCCAGCAGCCTAACGATCGAGGGGAGGGGGGGCTACACCTTC
cdr3_aa: CASSLTIEGRGGYTF
d_call: -
clone_size: once
v_call: TRBV11-2
j_call: TRBJ1-2

cdr3_nt: TGTGCCTGGAAAGGGGACAAGGACAAAAACATTCAGTACTTC
cdr3_aa: CAWKGDKDKNIQYF
d_call: -
clone_size: once
v_call: TRBV30
j_call: TRBJ2-4

cdr3_nt: TGTGCCATATCGGGCACCGGGGAGCTGTTTTTT
cdr3_aa: CAISGTGELFF
d_call: -
clone_size: -
v_call: TRBV10-3
j_call: TRBJ2-2

cdr3_nt: TGTGCCAGCAGTTTTAGGGGGCCGGGCTACGAGCAGTACTTC
cdr3_aa: CASSFRGPGYEQYF
d_call: TRBD1
clone_size: few
v_call: TRBV27
j_call: TRBJ2-7

cdr3_nt: TGTGCCAGCAGTCCGCGCAGGGGGAGTTTTACAGATACGCAGTATTTT
cdr3_aa: CASSPRRGSFTDTQYF
d_call: TRBD1
clone_size: -
v_call: TRBV28
j_call: TRBJ2-3

cdr3_nt: TGTGCCAGCAGTTTAGGGCAGTACTACGAGCAGTACTTC
cdr3_aa: CASSLGQYYEQYF
d_call: -
clone_size: -
v_call: TRBV28
j_call: TRBJ2-7

cdr3_nt: TGTGCCACCGCCCTGCCGGACAACTACGAGCAGTACTTC
cdr3_aa: CATALPDNYEQYF
d_call: -
clone_size: once
v_call: TRBV10-3
j_call: TRBJ2-7

cdr3_nt: TGTGCCAGCGACCTCGGGACAGCTTTTACCTACGAGCAGTACTTC
cdr3_aa: CASDLGTAFTYEQYF
d_call: TRBD1
clone_size: -
v_call: TRBV2
j_call: TRBJ2-7

cdr3_nt: TGCGCCAGCAGTGACGGGAAGTCTCTAGCCAAAAACATTCAGTACTTC
cdr3_aa: CASSDGKSLAKNIQYF
d_call: -
clone_size: -
v_call: TRBV10-2
j_call: TRBJ2-4

cdr3_nt: TGTGCCTGGAGTCGTTACCTGGGAGGAACTAATGAAAAACTGTTTTTT
cdr3_aa: CAWSRYLGGTNEKLFF
d_call: -
clone_size: once
v_call: TRBV30
j_call: TRBJ1-4

cdr3_nt: TGTGCCAGCAGTTTATTGGCTAGCGGGTCTAATGAGCAGTTCTTC
cdr3_aa: CASSLLASGSNEQFF
d_call: TRBD2
clone_size: -
v_call: TRBV28
j_call: TRBJ2-1

cdr3_nt: TGTGCCAGCAGTCCGCTATCCGTAGGGGTGGGCAATCAGCCCCAGCATTTT
cdr3_aa: CASSPLSVGVGNQPQHF
d_call: -
clone_size: -
v_call: TRBV27
j_call: TRBJ1-5

cdr3_nt: TGTGCCAGCAGTACAGGGTGCTACGAGCAGTACTTC
cdr3_aa: CASSTGCYEQYF
d_call: -
clone_size: -
v_call: TRBV21-1
j_call: TRBJ2-7

cdr3_nt: TGTGCCAGCAGCTTTGCCCGGGAGACCGGGGAGCTGTTTTTT
cdr3_aa: CASSFARETGELFF
d_call: -
clone_size: few
v_call: TRBV7-9
j_call: TRBJ2-2

cdr3_nt: TGCAGCGTTCGTAAGGACTCCGAGGAAGCTTTCTTT
cdr3_aa: CSVRKDSEEAFF
d_call: -
clone_size: -
v_call: TRBV29-1
j_call: TRBJ1-1